The sequence of this T cell receptor beta chain was determined in a study of PD-1 blockade in mismatch repair-deficient tumors (dated by TCRdb to about 2017). In the study overall: Between September 2013 and September 2016, the trial enrolled about 93 consecutive patients with 12 mismatch repair-deficient cancer types, every one of whom had been previously treated and was progressing. Tumor-associated T cell clones in the peripheral blood of patients responding to PD-1 blockade were tracked using deep sequencing of TCR CDR3 regions. The paper's findings and limits, for the study overall: After pembrolizumab, tumor-resident clones, which were often undetectable in blood before treatment, expanded rapidly and then contracted, generally ahead of radiologic responses.

The library was generated by the immunoSEQ multiplex PCR assay. TCRdb provides this immuneACCESS table in a form limited to in-frame rearrangements. Some clones are lacking; in checked studies, under half of them reflect an unresolved V gene, and why the rest are absent is not known. The sample records under 50,000 clones, over 60% of which are singletons. The ten largest clonotypes hold under 3.5% of the sample. A word on this clone: Its antigen remains undetermined. Base qualities are not recorded, but no much larger clone differs from it by a single base.

CDR1 and CDR2 are read off the germline V gene (reference sequence) as SGHKS and YYEKEE. Relative to germline, V is 4 bases shorter and J is 0 bases shorter, with 4 bases between their ends. Including the terminal cysteine and phenylalanine, the CDR3 comprises 13 residues. The CDR3 DNA has 39 bases and is translated from base 1. Taken with the paper, the label for time point translates to: peripheral blood before pembrolizumab. For every enrolled patient, mismatch repair deficiency was confirmed by either polymerase chain reaction or immunohistochemistry. TCR sequencing was performed for a few patients who responded to pembrolizumab therapy. Pembrolizumab PD-1 blockade was prospectively tested in advanced mismatch repair-deficient cancers, regardless of tissue of origin, in the phase II trial. Peripheral blood T cell samples were gathered serially, both before PD-1 blockade started and at multiple time points afterward. Blood sampling times were reported as weeks after the first pembrolizumab dose.

The clonotype originates from an adult with mismatch repair-deficient cancer. This chain is built from TRBV5-5 and TRBJ1-4, with the D gene call left open. The material was PBMCs, obtained before pembrolizumab treatment. The CDR3 in this case is CASSPTTNEKLFF. The DNA is as follows: TGTGCCAGCAGCCCCACAACTAATGAAAAACTGTTTTTT.